These 4 T cell receptor beta chains originate from one sample sequenced in a study of vaccination and CD4 T cells after COVID-19. Sequenced with the Oncomine TCR Beta short-read assay was DNA taken from cultured CD4+ T cells. TCRdb reanalysed the PCR reads using MiXCR and keeps one entry per CDR3 protein. This sample yields about 22,000 distinct CDR3 sequences, of which over 25% are seen a single time; roughly 11% belongs to the top ten. These receptors lack a known antigen. Specified time point: late sampling 161 to 241 days after vaccination in three convalescent patients. Described treatment: roughly ten-day PBMC culture with coronavirus spike peptide pools or control peptides (ViraFEST assay). The sequencing here drew on CD4+ T cells from blood, cultured in vitro, taken about 7 months after SARS-CoV-2 vaccination. The receptors originated from a human donor who had recovered from COVID-19.

The rearrangement links TRBV4-2 to TRBJ2-1, with 11 positions matching TRBD2. The CDR3 totals 16 residues. Trimming took 0 bases from V and 7 from J; bases not matched to a gene: 5. Germline CDR1 reads LGHNA; CDR2 reads YNFKEQ. CDR3 DNA: TGTGCCAGCAGCCAAGACTTAGCGGGAGGGTGGAATGAGCAGTTCTTC. Translation gives CASSQDLAGGWNEQFF.

This clonotype was seen ten or more times. V gene TRBV7-8 combines with J gene TRBJ1-5; unclear D gene. The CDR3 sequence is 13 residues long. The V gene lost 1 base and the J gene lost 5 bases, with 6 bases spanning the gap. Germline lookup yields CDR1 SGHVS and CDR2 FQNEAQ. CDR3 protein: CASSLGAYQPQHF. CDR3 bases: TGTGCCAGCAGCTTAGGGGCCTATCAGCCCCAGCATTTT.

This clonotype is termed medium-sized. The chain uses TRBV7-2 and TRBJ2-3; TRBD2 matches 7 bases. Germline V gene sequence: CDR1 SGHTA, CDR2 FQGNSA. V gave up 6 bases and J gave up 0 bases; unmatched junction bases: 6. The length of the CDR3 is 15 residues. DNA for the CDR3: TGTGCCAGCAGGCCGGGAGGTTTAAGCACAGATACGCAGTATTTT. Its protein is CASRPGGLSTDTQYF.

The rearrangement joins TRBV2 to TRBJ1-2; TRBD1 matches at 7 bases. Germline CDR1 is SNHLY and CDR2 is FYNNEI. CDR3 size: 15 residues. Trimming took 3 bases from V and 3 from J; bases not matched to a gene: 7. The CDR3 loop reads CASSDLRGGDYGYTF. CDR3 bases: TGTGCCAGCAGTGATCTCCGAGGGGGCGACTATGGCTACACCTTC. Supplemented by reference TRBV2 and TRBJ1-2, the full variable domain reads EPEVTQTPSHQVTQMGQEVILRCVPISNHLYFYWYRQILGQKVEFLVSFYNNEISEKSEIFDDQFSVERPDGSNFTLKIRSTKLEDSAMYFCASSDLRGGDYGYTFGSGTRLTVV.